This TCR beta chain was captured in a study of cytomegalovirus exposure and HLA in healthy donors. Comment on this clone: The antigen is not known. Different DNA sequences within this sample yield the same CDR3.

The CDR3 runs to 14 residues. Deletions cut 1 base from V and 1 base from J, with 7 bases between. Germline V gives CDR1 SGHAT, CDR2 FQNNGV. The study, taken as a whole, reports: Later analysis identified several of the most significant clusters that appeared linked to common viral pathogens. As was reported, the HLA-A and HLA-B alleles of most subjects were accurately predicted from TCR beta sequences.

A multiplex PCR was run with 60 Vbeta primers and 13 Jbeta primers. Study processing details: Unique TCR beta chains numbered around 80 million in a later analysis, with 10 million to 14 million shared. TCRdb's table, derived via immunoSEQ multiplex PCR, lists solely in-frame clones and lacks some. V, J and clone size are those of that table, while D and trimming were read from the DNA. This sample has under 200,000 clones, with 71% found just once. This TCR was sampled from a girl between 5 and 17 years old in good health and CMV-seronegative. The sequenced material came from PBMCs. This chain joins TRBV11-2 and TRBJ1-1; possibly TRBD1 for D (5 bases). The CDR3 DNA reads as TGTGCCAGCAGCTTAGTCGGGGGGAACACTGAAGCTTTCTTT. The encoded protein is CASSLVGGNTEAFF.